The 23 T cell receptor beta chains given below trace back to one sample, sequenced in a study of blood T cell repertoires in COVID-19. Clones were sequenced by immunoSEQ multiplex PCR, and TCRdb holds only the in-frame ones, with some missing. This sample has around 150,000 clones, with less than 85% found just once. The specimen was peripheral blood. Receptors originate from an elderly woman in a cohort sampled during active or convalescent COVID-19.

V gene TRBV24-1 combines with J gene TRBJ1-4, with TRBD1 matching 9 bases. The CDR3 has 19 amino acids. The V segment lost 3 bases and the J segment 0 bases; nucleotides outside the gene matches: 10. Germline CDR1 reads KGHDR; CDR2 reads SFDVKD. The CDR3 sequence: CATSDTLTGGAATNEKLFF. The CDR3 nucleotides are TGTGCCACCAGTGATACTTTGACAGGGGGTGCGGCAACTAATGAAAAACTGTTTTTT.

This rearrangement joins TRBV5-4 to TRBJ2-5; no clear D gene. CDR3 size: 14 residues. V shed 0 bases and J shed 0 bases, with 6 bases lying between them. The germline CDR1 and CDR2 sequences are SGHNT and YYREEE (reference sequence). Written as DNA, the CDR3 is TGTGCCAGCAGCTTGGGGCAGTACCAAGAGACCCAGTACTTC. Translation: CASSLGQYQETQYF.

This clone was counted once. The chain employs TRBV19 and TRBJ1-5, with a possible D match to TRBD1 (5 bases). Trimming removed 3 bases at V and 6 bases at J, with 9 bases between. This CDR3 has 13 residues. Looked up from germline, CDR1 is LNHDA and CDR2 is SQIVND (reference sequence). The CDR3 bases are TGTGCCAGTAGTATTATAGGGGTTCAGCCCCAGCATTTT. Residues: CASSIIGVQPQHF.

The chain carries TRBV6-6 and TRBJ2-3; D not resolved. With 1 base removed from V and 5 bases from J, the gap between germline ends came to 4 bases. CDR1 and CDR2 (germline): MNHNY, SVGAGI (reference sequence). The CDR3 has 12 amino acids. CDR3 in DNA: TGTGCCAGCAGTTACTACGGAGATACGCAGTATTTT. Protein sequence: CASSYYGDTQYF.

The chain combines TRBV11-2 with TRBJ1-1; TRBD1 agrees at 8 bases. With 1 base clipped from V and 7 bases from J, the junction kept 8 bases outside the gene matches. The CDR3 extends over 15 amino acids. Germline V gene sequence: CDR1 SGHAT, CDR2 FQNNGV. This CDR3 reads CASSLVRGQASEAFF. CDR3 sequence (DNA): TGTGCCAGCAGCTTAGTCCGGGGACAGGCAAGTGAAGCTTTCTTT.

J is TRBJ2-3 and V is TRBV7-2; perhaps TRBD2 as D (6 bases). The CDR3 totals 13 residues. Germline V gene lookup returns CDR1 SGHTA and CDR2 FQGNSA. Trimming pared 6 bases from V and 0 bases from J, leaving 7 bases between. CDR3 residues: CASREGSTDTQYF. The CDR3 DNA reads TGTGCCAGCAGGGAGGGTAGCACAGATACGCAGTATTTT.

The CDR3 DNA sequence: TGTGCCAGCAGTGGTCAGGGGGTAGGCAATGAGCAGTTCTTC. Protein sequence: CASSGQGVGNEQFF. The V and J genes are TRBV28 and TRBJ2-1; 7 bases fit TRBD1. The junction had 7 bases not matched to a gene; V was cut back by 5 bases and J by 6 bases. Germline V gives CDR1 MDHEN, CDR2 SYDVKM. The CDR3 length is 14 residues.

The chain combines TRBV3-1 (or the pseudogene TRBV3-2) with TRBJ2-1, with 7 bases fitting TRBD2. The ends lost 2 bases at V and 10 bases at J; junction bases unmatched: 20. The CDR3 spans 18 residues. The V gene's germline CDR1 is LGHDT and CDR2 YNNKEL (reference sequence). The CDR3 spells CASSQTKRGGTTSTEQFF. CDR3 DNA sequence: TGTGCCAGCAGCCAAACCAAGAGGGGAGGGACCACCTCTACCGAGCAGTTCTTC.

The chain uses TRBV6-5 and TRBJ1-5; 9 bases agree with TRBD1. The J segment lost 7 bases and the V segment lost 5 bases, leaving 9 bases of the junction unmatched. CDR3 length equals 15 residues. Germline CDR1 and CDR2: MNHEY and SVGAGI. The CDR3 DNA follows: TGTGCCAGCAGTCCCGGGACAGGGCTGGGCCAGCCCCAGCATTTT. Its translation: CASSPGTGLGQPQHF.

This chain connects TRBV12-2 to TRBJ2-7; TRBD2 is taken as the D call from the table, unchecked against the DNA. TRBV12-2 is an annotated pseudogene. The CDR3 runs 20 residues. The CDR3 here is CASRLFLGLAENRTAYEQYV. Written as DNA, the CDR3 is TGTGCAAGTCGCTTATTTCTTGGACTAGCGGAAAACCGAACTGCCTACGAGCAGTACGTC.

This sequence joins TRBV7-2 and TRBJ2-1; D might be TRBD2 (5 bases). The CDR3 has 14 residues. The V end lost 3 bases, the J end lost 4 bases, and 10 bases lay between the germline ends. Germline lookup yields CDR1 SGHTA and CDR2 FQGNSA. CDR3 residues: CASSFRGEYNEQFF. The CDR3 DNA follows: TGTGCCAGCAGCTTCCGTGGGGAGTACAATGAGCAGTTCTTC.

The rearrangement joins TRBV5-8 to TRBJ2-1; 11 bases line up with TRBD1. Germline CDR1 is SGHTS and CDR2 is YDEGEE. This CDR3 has 17 residues. The V gene end was trimmed by 4 bases and the J gene end by 0 bases; junction bases not matched to a gene: 6. For the CDR3, the DNA is TGTGCCAGCAGCCTCCAGGACAGGGGGCCCTCCTACAATGAGCAGTTCTTC. Residues: CASSLQDRGPSYNEQFF.

This clone was observed a few times. This chain joins TRBV7-2 and TRBJ2-7; D may be TRBD2 (5 bases). Trimming left V 3 bases short and J 2 bases short, with 8 bases between. Per the germline V gene, CDR1 is SGHTA and CDR2 is FQGNSA. The CDR3 consists of 13 residues. CDR3 region: CASSFSGTYEQYV. The CDR3 coding sequence is TGTGCCAGCAGCTTCAGCGGAACCTACGAGCAGTACGTC.

The chain employs TRBV12-3 or TRBV12-4 and TRBJ2-7; D ambiguous. Trimming stripped 5 bases from V and 3 bases from J, with 8 bases between. The CDR3 consists of 12 residues. In DNA form, the CDR3 reads TGTGCCAGCAGTCTATTAAGCTACGAGCAGTACTTC. The encoded protein is CASSLLSYEQYF.

The chain carries TRBV7-9 and TRBJ1-4, with D unclear. The germline V gene encodes CDR1 SEHNR and CDR2 FQNEAQ (reference sequence). The CDR3 sequence is 15 residues long. The V end lost 0 bases, the J end lost 4 bases, and 9 bases lay between the germline ends. CDR3 sequence (DNA): TGTGCCAGCAGCTTAGCGGCGGTTCTTAATGAAAAACTGTTTTTT. Its protein is CASSLAAVLNEKLFF. The full variable domain, completed using reference TRBV7-9 and TRBJ1-4, is DTGVSQNPRHKITKRGQNVTFRCDPISEHNRLYWYRQTLGQGPEFLTYFQNEAQLEKSRLLSDRFSAERPKGSFSTLEIQRTEQGDSAMYLCASSLAAVLNEKLFFGSGTQLSVL.

The chain recombines TRBV28 with TRBJ2-7; D not resolved. V was pared by 4 bases and J by 2 bases, with 6 bases between. The CDR3 contains 12 residues. The germline V gene encodes CDR1 MDHEN and CDR2 SYDVKM. The CDR3 DNA sequence: TGTGCCAGCAGTTCCTCCCCCTACGAGCAGTACGTC. Its translation: CASSSSPYEQYV.

In nucleotides, the CDR3 is TGTGCCAGCTCACCACCCGGTCCCTATGGCTACACCTTC. It specifies CASSPPGPYGYTF. The chain employs TRBV18 and TRBJ1-2; D is undetermined. Trimming took 0 bases from V and 4 from J, leaving 6 bases between them. Germline V lookup: CDR1 KGHSH, CDR2 LQKENI. The CDR3 is 13 amino acids. The variable domain in full, with the rest retrieved from reference TRBV18 and TRBJ1-2, is NAGVMQNPRHLVRRRGQEARLRCSPMKGHSHVYWYRQLPEEGLKFMVYLQKENIIDESGMPKERFSAEFPKEGPSILRIQQVVRGDSAAYFCASSPPGPYGYTFGSGTRLTVV.

The J gene is TRBJ1-1, the V gene TRBV7-3; D gene unclear. The V end was cut by 6 bases, the J end by 1 base, with 9 bases between. This CDR3 has 13 residues. Germline CDR1 reads SGHTA; CDR2 reads FQGTGA. The CDR3 nucleotides are TGTGCCAGCAGTCAAGTGAGGAACACTGAAGCTTTCTTT. Translation gives CASSQVRNTEAFF.

The rearrangement uses TRBV7-9 and TRBJ1-2; 7 nucleotides align to TRBD1. J gave up 3 bases and V 0 bases, and 7 bases lay outside the gene matches. The germline V gene has CDR1 SEHNR and CDR2 FQNEAQ (reference sequence). The CDR3 covers 16 residues. The DNA for the CDR3 is TGTGCCAGCAGCTTAGCGTCGACAGGGAATGACTATGGCTACACCTTC. Its protein product is CASSLASTGNDYGYTF.

The CDR3 DNA follows: TGCGCCAGCAGCTTGGCGCCAGCAAAAGGGGGCCAAGAGACCCAGTACTTC. Translation: CASSLAPAKGGQETQYF. This chain uses TRBV5-1 with TRBJ2-5; D might be TRBD1 (6 bases). The CDR3 runs to 17 residues. Germline loops: CDR1 SGHRS, CDR2 YFSETQ. V was clipped by 0 bases and J by 1 base, with 16 bases between them.

The chain carries TRBV3-1 (or the pseudogene TRBV3-2) and TRBJ2-7; the match to TRBD2 covers 10 bases. There are 15 residues in the CDR3. The V gene end was trimmed by 0 bases and the J gene end by 8 bases; junction bases not matched to a gene: 7. From germline, CDR1 is LGHDT and CDR2 YNNKEL (reference sequence). CDR3 amino acids: CASSQDPSGGGKQYV. The CDR3 bases are TGTGCCAGCAGCCAAGATCCTAGCGGGGGCGGTAAGCAGTACGTC.

V is TRBV19 and J is TRBJ1-2; 9 nucleotides match TRBD1. The V gene's germline CDR1 is LNHDA and CDR2 SQIVND (reference sequence). Losses at the gene ends were 5 bases for V and 5 bases for J; bases not matched to a gene: 0. CDR3 length equals 12 residues. The CDR3: CASSGTGYGYTF. CDR3 coding DNA: TGTGCCAGTAGTGGGACAGGGTATGGCTACACCTTC.

The chain is built from TRBV11-1 and TRBJ1-2; D call uncertain. Germline V CDR1 and CDR2: SGHAT, FQDESV (reference sequence). The CDR3 is 14 residues long. Trimming removed 5 bases at V and 0 bases at J, with 10 bases between. CDR3 protein: CASSRNRANYGYTF. In DNA form, the CDR3 reads TGTGCCAGCAGCAGGAACAGAGCTAACTATGGCTACACCTTC. The variable domain in full, with the rest retrieved from reference TRBV11-1 and TRBJ1-2, is EAEVAQSPRYKITEKSQAVAFWCDPISGHATLYWYRQILGQGPELLVQFQDESVVDDSQLPKDRFSAERLKGVDSTLKIQPAELGDSAMYLCASSRNRANYGYTFGSGTRLTVV.